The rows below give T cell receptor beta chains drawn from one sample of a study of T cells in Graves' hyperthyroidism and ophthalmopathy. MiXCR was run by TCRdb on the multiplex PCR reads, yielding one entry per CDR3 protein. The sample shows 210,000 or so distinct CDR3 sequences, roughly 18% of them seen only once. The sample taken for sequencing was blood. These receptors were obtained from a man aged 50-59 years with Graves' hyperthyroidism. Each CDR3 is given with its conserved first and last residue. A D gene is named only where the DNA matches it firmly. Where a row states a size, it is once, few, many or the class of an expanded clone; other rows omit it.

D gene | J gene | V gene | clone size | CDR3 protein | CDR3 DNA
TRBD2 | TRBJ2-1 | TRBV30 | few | CACSSGSLREQFF | TGTGCCTGCTCTAGCGGGAGTCTAAGAGAGCAGTTCTTC
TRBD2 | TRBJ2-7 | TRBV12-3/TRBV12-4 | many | CASSFGLAGDREQYF | TGTGCCAGCAGTTTTGGACTAGCGGGGGATAGGGAGCAGTACTTC
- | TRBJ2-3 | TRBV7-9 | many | CASRAGGTQYF | TGTGCCAGCCGGGCAGGAGGAACGCAGTATTTT
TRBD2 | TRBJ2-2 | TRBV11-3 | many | CASSSPGLQNTGELFF | TGTGCCAGCAGCTCACCGGGACTACAGAACACCGGGGAGCTGTTTTTT
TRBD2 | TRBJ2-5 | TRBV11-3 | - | CASSAGLARTQYF | TGTGCCAGCAGCGCGGGACTAGCGAGAACCCAGTACTTC
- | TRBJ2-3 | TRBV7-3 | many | CASSEGGWGGDTQYF | TGTGCCAGCAGCGAAGGGGGATGGGGTGGAGATACGCAGTATTTT
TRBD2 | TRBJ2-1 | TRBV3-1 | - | CATRTSGSGEQFF | TGTGCCACCCGGACTAGCGGGAGTGGTGAGCAGTTCTTC
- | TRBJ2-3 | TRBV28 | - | CASRSPRGDTQYF | TGTGCCAGCCGGTCACCCCGGGGGGATACGCAGTATTTT
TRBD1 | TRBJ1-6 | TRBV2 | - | CASSGTGTHNSPLHF | TGTGCCAGCAGTGGGACAGGGACTCATAATTCACCCCTCCACTTT
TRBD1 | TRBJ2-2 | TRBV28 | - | CASITGDTGELFF | TGTGCCAGCATAACAGGGGACACCGGGGAGCTGTTTTTT
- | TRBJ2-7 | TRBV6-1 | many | CASGGTKYEQYF | TGTGCCAGCGGGGGAACTAAATACGAGCAGTACTTC
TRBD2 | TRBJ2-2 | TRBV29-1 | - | CSVSPGGYTGELFF | TGCAGCGTTTCCCCGGGGGGTTACACCGGGGAGCTGTTTTTT
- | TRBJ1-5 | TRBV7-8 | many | CASSFAPGTSSNQPQHF | TGTGCCAGCAGCTTTGCCCCCGGGACAAGTAGCAATCAGCCCCAGCATTTT
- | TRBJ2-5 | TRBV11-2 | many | CASSPAVRETQYF | TGTGCCAGCAGCCCAGCAGTGCGGGAGACCCAGTACTTC
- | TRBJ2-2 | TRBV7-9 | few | CASSLLQGRGTGELFF | TGTGCCAGCAGCTTACTACAGGGGCGGGGCACCGGGGAGCTGTTTTTT
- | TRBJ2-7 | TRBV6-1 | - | CASGTSHYEQYF | TGTGCCAGCGGTACTTCTCACTACGAGCAGTACTTC
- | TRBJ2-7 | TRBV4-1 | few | CASSQERVAAEQYF | TGCGCCAGCAGCCAAGAAAGAGTGGCGGCCGAGCAGTACTTC
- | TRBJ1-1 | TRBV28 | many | CASSWGTEAFF | TGTGCCAGCAGTTGGGGGACTGAAGCTTTCTTT
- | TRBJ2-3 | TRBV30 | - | CAWKGDPGTDTQYF | TGTGCCTGGAAAGGCGACCCTGGCACAGATACGCAGTATTTT
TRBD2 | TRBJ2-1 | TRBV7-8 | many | CASSSLRTSNEQFF | TGTGCCAGCAGCTCTCTGAGGACTAGCAATGAGCAGTTCTTC